A selection of T cell receptor beta chains follows, all from one sample in a study of memory CD4+ T cells and cytomegalovirus serostatus. Sequencing used immunoSEQ multiplex PCR; TCRdb keeps in-frame clones, though not all of them. Here the sample spans under 40,000 clones, 70% to 85% being singletons. The source material was memory CD4+ T cells from blood. These receptors all stem from an adult in good health and CMV-seropositive. The CDR3 runs from the conserved cysteine through the conserved F or W. A D gene is named only where the DNA matches it firmly. Part of the rows lack a size; the others show once, few, many or a class for expanded clones.

d_gene,v_gene,abundance,j_gene,CDR3nt,CDR3aa
-,TRBV2,-,TRBJ2-3,TGTGCCAGCAGGGGGTCTGCGGGGGATACGCAGTATTTT,CASRGSAGDTQYF
-,TRBV5-4,-,TRBJ1-1,TGTGCCAGCACCCCGGGCAGGGGAGGGACTGAAGCTTTCTTT,CASTPGRGGTEAFF
TRBD1,TRBV5-6,-,TRBJ2-7,TGTGCCAGCAGCTTTCTACAGGGGACCTACGAGCAGTACTTC,CASSFLQGTYEQYF
-,TRBV6-5,-,TRBJ1-2,TGTGCCACCTCGCGGGGGTCCTATGGCTACACCTTC,CATSRGSYGYTF
TRBD1,TRBV5-1,once,TRBJ1-2,TGCGCCAGCCGCACCGGGCAGGGGGGCTATGGCTACACCTTC,CASRTGQGGYGYTF
-,TRBV29-1,-,TRBJ2-5,TGCAGCGTTTCCGGGAACCCACAAGAGACCCAGTACTTC,CSVSGNPQETQYF
TRBD1,TRBV7-2,once,TRBJ1-4,TGTGCCAGCAGCTCAGGGGGGGGCACTAATGAAAAACTGTTTTTT,CASSSGGGTNEKLFF
TRBD1,TRBV7-9,-,TRBJ2-2,TGTGCCAGCAGCTCAGTGGGACAGGTGCGGCGCACCGGGGAGCTGTTTTTT,CASSSVGQVRRTGELFF
TRBD1,TRBV6-5,-,TRBJ2-3,TGTGCCAGCAGCCGGGACAGGGTCCCAGATACGCAGTATTTT,CASSRDRVPDTQYF
TRBD1,TRBV25-1,once,TRBJ2-7,TGTGCCAGCAGTGATCCGGGACAGGGTCCCCACGAGCAGTACTTC,CASSDPGQGPHEQYF
-,TRBV7-9,-,TRBJ2-7,TGTGCCAGCGGAAACAGGAACGAGCAGTACTTC,CASGNRNEQYF
TRBD1,TRBV5-1,few,TRBJ1-2,TGCGCCAGCAGCTTCCAGGGGGCTCGGGGCTACACCTTC,CASSFQGARGYTF
-,TRBV4-2,-,TRBJ2-3,TGTGCCAGCAGCCAAGGAGGACTGAGCACAGATACGCAGTATTTT,CASSQGGLSTDTQYF
-,TRBV5-4,-,TRBJ2-7,TGTGCCAGCAGCCAACGGACGGGATTCTCCTACGAGCAGTACTTC,CASSQRTGFSYEQYF
-,TRBV5-1,-,TRBJ2-1,TGCGCCAGCAGCTTAGGATTGGATGAGCAGTTCTTC,CASSLGLDEQFF
TRBD2,TRBV15,-,TRBJ2-7,TGTGCCACCAGCTCTACTAGCGGGAGGAGCGAGCAGTACTTC,CATSSTSGRSEQYF
TRBD2,TRBV5-1,-,TRBJ2-7,TGCGCCAGCAGCGCCCGGGACTACGGCTACGAGCAGTACTTC,CASSARDYGYEQYF
-,TRBV2,-,TRBJ1-2,TGTGCCAGCAGTGGAACCGGGACAAACCGGCATGGCTACACCTTC,CASSGTGTNRHGYTF
TRBD1,TRBV5-6,-,TRBJ2-7,TGTGCCAGCGGGGGGAGCAGGGGGCTTAACGAGCAGTACTTC,CASGGSRGLNEQYF
-,TRBV5-6,-,TRBJ1-2,TGTGCCAGCAGCTCGGGGACGAGAGGCTACACCTTC,CASSSGTRGYTF
-,TRBV6-5,few,TRBJ1-1,TGTGCCAGCAGTTCCCAACCGAACACTGAAGCTTTCTTT,CASSSQPNTEAFF
-,TRBV6-5,-,TRBJ1-2,TGTGCCAGCAGCCAGCAGACAGTACGGGGCTACACCTTC,CASSQQTVRGYTF
-,TRBV2,few,TRBJ1-5,TGTGCCAGCAGGGGCTGGGGAGGTCAGCCCCAGCATTTT,CASRGWGGQPQHF
TRBD1,TRBV4-1,-,TRBJ2-5,TGCGCCAGCAGTCGGGACAGGGGGCTGGAGACCCAGTACTTC,CASSRDRGLETQYF
TRBD1,TRBV19,-,TRBJ1-5,TGTGCCAGTAGTACCCAAAACAGGGGAAATCAGCCCCAGCATTTT,CASSTQNRGNQPQHF
-,TRBV11-1,-,TRBJ1-6,TGTGCCAGCAGCTTAGGGGGGTCCGGAAATTCACCCCTCCACTTT,CASSLGGSGNSPLHF
TRBD1,TRBV7-3,-,TRBJ1-2,TGTGCCAGCAGCCTGGGGCCCACCGCAGGGGGTGACGGCTACACCTTC,CASSLGPTAGGDGYTF
TRBD2,TRBV4-2,-,TRBJ2-5,TGTGCCAGCAGCCAACTAGCGGGAGAAGGGGAGACCCAGTACTTC,CASSQLAGEGETQYF
TRBD1,TRBV29-1,-,TRBJ1-1,TGCAGCGTTGAAACCGGGACAGGGGACACTGAAGCTTTCTTT,CSVETGTGDTEAFF
-,TRBV2,-,TRBJ1-6,TGTGCCAGCAGTGAAGTGGGGGATAATTCACCCCTCCACTTT,CASSEVGDNSPLHF
-,TRBV10-3,-,TRBJ2-1,TGTGCCATCAGCCCAGGGGAAGGGCAGTTCTTC,CAISPGEGQFF
-,TRBV5-4,-,TRBJ2-3,TGTGCCAGCAGTTCTCAACTAGGTTCAGATACGCAGTATTTT,CASSSQLGSDTQYF
TRBD1,TRBV19,-,TRBJ1-4,TGTGCCAGTAGTACGGGACAGGGTGTTGAAAAACTGTTTTTT,CASSTGQGVEKLFF
-,TRBV11-3,-,TRBJ2-2,TGTGCCAGCAGCGCGCGGGCCTCAGGCGCCGGGGAGCTGTTTTTT,CASSARASGAGELFF
-,TRBV7-7,-,TRBJ2-7,TGTGCCAGCAGCTTAGGGCCAGGGGCCACCTACGAGCAGTACTTC,CASSLGPGATYEQYF
TRBD2,TRBV7-7,-,TRBJ2-3,TGTGCCAGCAGCTTAGGTGCGGGGGGGCCGAGGTCAGATACGCAGTATTTT,CASSLGAGGPRSDTQYF
TRBD1,TRBV7-6,-,TRBJ1-1,TGTGCCAGCAGCTTAGGCGACAGGGTTGGGGCTGAAGCTTTCTTT,CASSLGDRVGAEAFF